The 24 T cell receptor beta chains listed next were all sequenced from one sample in a study of T cell responses to AZD1222 COVID-19 vaccine. The assay was immunoSEQ multiplex PCR, and TCRdb's table has in-frame clones only and misses some. The data show roughly 150,000 clones, roughly 92% seen once. The sample here was peripheral blood, taken 28 days after the second AZD1222 dose. The receptor source for this set is an adult who received the AZD1222 COVID-19 vaccine.

V usage is TRBV5-1 and J usage is TRBJ2-7, with TRBD1 matching 10 bases. The CDR3 contains 15 residues. Germline CDR1 is SGHRS and CDR2 is YFSETQ. The V and J ends lost 1 base and 5 bases, in that order; junction bases with no gene match: 6. The CDR3 loop reads CASSLKDRGLNEQYF. The CDR3 DNA reads TGCGCCAGCAGCTTGAAAGACAGGGGGCTAAACGAGCAGTACTTC.

V gene TRBV2 combines with J gene TRBJ2-2, with 9 nucleotides matching TRBD1. Germline V CDR1 and CDR2: SNHLY, FYNNEI. Trimming at V came to 4 bases and at J to 6 bases, leaving 6 bases not matched to a gene. This CDR3 is built from 15 residues. The CDR3: CASSGTGVLSGELFF. The CDR3 bases are TGTGCCAGCAGTGGGACAGGGGTCCTATCCGGGGAGCTGTTTTTT.

DNA for the CDR3: TGTGCCAGCAGCGTAGCCCCCTTCGGGGGACGAGAGACCCAGTACTTC. The encoded protein is CASSVAPFGGRETQYF. The chain joins TRBV9 to TRBJ2-5, with TRBD2 as a possible D gene (6 bases). Trimming stripped 0 bases from V and 4 bases from J, with 16 bases between. Germline values: CDR1 SGDLS, CDR2 YYNGEE. The CDR3 has 16 amino acids.

This chain links TRBV5-6 with TRBJ2-1, with 11 nucleotides matching TRBD2. This CDR3 region has 19 residues. Trimming removed 0 bases from V and 4 bases from J; junction bases left unmatched: 12. Germline lookup yields CDR1 SGHDT and CDR2 YYEEEE. The CDR3 is CASSLVGLAGGGLYNEQFF. CDR3 in DNA: TGTGCCAGCAGCTTGGTCGGGCTAGCGGGGGGCGGTCTATACAATGAGCAGTTCTTC. Full variable domain (remainder filled in from reference TRBV5-6 and TRBJ2-1): DAGVTQSPTHLIKTRGQQVTLRCSPKSGHDTVSWYQQALGQGPQFIFQYYEEEERQRGNFPDRFSGHQFPNYSSELNVNALLLGDSALYLCASSLVGLAGGGLYNEQFFGPGTRLTVL.

The chain combines TRBV9 with TRBJ1-2; possibly TRBD1 for D (6 bases). The CDR3 sequence is 18 residues long. CDR1 is SGDLS and CDR2 is YYNGEE in the germline V gene. V gave up 0 bases and J gave up 3 bases, with 21 bases separating them. The CDR3 spells CASSVGTTGYLSDYGYTF. CDR3 DNA: TGTGCCAGCAGCGTAGGGACTACAGGGTATCTTAGCGACTATGGCTACACCTTC.

The genes are TRBV19 and TRBJ1-4; 7 bases fit TRBD1. V lost 5 bases to trimming and J lost 8 bases; unmatched junction nucleotides: 11. CDR1 is LNHDA, CDR2 SQIVND, per germline (reference sequence). The CDR3 is made up of 15 amino acids. The CDR3 DNA reads TGTGCCAGTAGTCGAACCGGGACAGCAGAGGAAAAACTGTTTTTT. Encoded protein: CASSRTGTAEEKLFF.

The gene calls are TRBV11-2 and TRBJ1-6; TRBD1 might be the D (6 bases). CDR3 length equals 15 residues. CDR1 and CDR2 (germline): SGHAT, FQNNGV. V lost 6 bases, J lost 6 bases, and 15 bases lay in between. CDR3 in amino acids: CASRTGAVLNSPLHF. CDR3 DNA: TGTGCCAGCAGGACGGGGGCAGTACTTAATTCACCCCTCCACTTT.

The rearrangement uses TRBV11-3 and TRBJ2-7; D not certain. Germline lookup yields CDR1 SGHNT and CDR2 YENEEA. The V end was cut by 9 bases, the J end by 4 bases, with 7 bases between. This CDR3 has 10 residues. CDR3 loop: CARLPYEQYF. CDR3 nucleotides: TGTGCCAGACTTCCTTACGAGCAGTACTTC.

This clone came up once. The V gene is TRBV5-1, the J gene TRBJ2-7, with a tentative D call TRBD1 (5 bases). CDR3 length: 13 residues. Germline CDR1 and CDR2: SGHRS and YFSETQ. V was shortened by 4 bases and J by 2 bases, with 10 bases between the two germline ends. CDR3 protein: CASSDPGTYEQYF. The DNA for the CDR3 is TGCGCCAGCAGCGACCCAGGGACCTACGAGCAGTACTTC.

The V gene is TRBV20-1, the J gene TRBJ2-4, with D possibly being TRBD2 (5 bases). Trimming took off 7 bases at V and 3 bases at J, with 7 bases between the two ends. This CDR3 region has 11 residues. Germline V gene sequence: CDR1 DFQATT, CDR2 SNEGSKA (reference sequence). The CDR3 nucleotides read TGCAGTGAAGCGGTCAAAAACATTCAGTACTTC. Translated, it gives CSEAVKNIQYF.

V usage is TRBV5-4 and J usage is TRBJ2-7, with 7 nucleotides matching TRBD2. Trimming took 4 bases from V and 6 from J; bases not matched to a gene: 13. Germline CDR1 is SGHNT and CDR2 is YYREEE (reference sequence). The CDR3 length is 15 residues. This chain's CDR3 is CASSPDGEGRSEQYF. The DNA of the CDR3 is TGTGCCAGCAGCCCGGACGGGGAGGGACGGTCCGAGCAGTACTTC.

The V and J genes are TRBV13 and TRBJ2-7; 9 nucleotides agree with TRBD2. The CDR3 sequence is 14 residues long. V trimming: 9 bases; J trimming: 2 bases; junction bases outside the gene matches: 8. Germline V gives CDR1 PRHDT, CDR2 FYEKMQ (reference sequence). As DNA, the CDR3 is TGTGCCAGTCGCCAGACTAGCGGACCCTACGAGCAGTACTTC. Translating gives CASRQTSGPYEQYF.

This clone was detected only once. The chain links TRBV11-3 to TRBJ2-2; unclear D gene. Germline CDR1 is SGHNT and CDR2 is YENEEA. The ends were cut back, 0 bases at V and 8 bases at J, with 10 bases in the middle. The CDR3 totals 14 residues. The CDR3 coding sequence is TGTGCCAGCAGCTTAGAGAGCACAGCGGGGGAGCTGTTTTTT. This translates into CASSLESTAGELFF.

This clone was recorded only once. Here the CDR3 DNA reads TGTGCCAGCAGTGAAGGTACAAGCGGCAATCAGCCCCAGCATTTT. It yields the protein CASSEGTSGNQPQHF. The chain joins TRBV6-1 to TRBJ1-5, with D hard to call. Trimming shortened V by 1 base and J by 2 bases, and 9 bases separated the two germline ends. CDR1 is MNHNS, CDR2 SASEGT, per germline. The CDR3 contains 15 residues.

This clone appeared once. The chain is built from TRBV4-3 and TRBJ1-2, with TRBD1 identical over 9 bases. The CDR3 is made up of 14 amino acids. V was clipped by 3 bases and J by 4 bases; unmatched bases: 3. Germline V gives CDR1 LGHNA, CDR2 YSLEER. CDR3 sequence reads: CASSHRTGAYGYTF. The CDR3 region has the DNA TGCGCCAGCAGCCACCGGACAGGGGCCTATGGCTACACCTTC.

V is TRBV9 and J is TRBJ2-1; D assignment may be TRBD1 or TRBD2 (5 bases each). Per germline, CDR1 SGDLS and CDR2 YYNGEE. CDR3 length equals 16 residues. The germline V and J ends were trimmed by 2 bases and 4 bases, with 16 bases remaining between them. DNA for the CDR3: TGTGCCAGCAGCGTGGGGGTAGAGGGATCATACAATGAGCAGTTCTTC. This gives the protein CASSVGVEGSYNEQFF.

This clone appeared a single time. The chain links TRBV7-9 to TRBJ1-6; TRBD1 matches 8 bases. The CDR3 totals 16 residues. Germline V gives CDR1 SEHNR, CDR2 FQNEAQ (reference sequence). Trimming at V came to 2 bases and at J to 7 bases, leaving 7 bases not matched to a gene. The CDR3 protein is CASSLIGTGRNSPLHF. In DNA form, the CDR3 reads TGTGCCAGCAGCTTAATTGGGACAGGAAGGAATTCACCCCTCCACTTT.

The chain uses TRBV7-2 and TRBJ2-7; tentative D call: TRBD1 (6 bases). Trimming cost V 1 base and J 0 bases, with 10 bases left between them. The V gene's germline CDR1 is SGHTA and CDR2 FQGNSA. The CDR3 loop spans 15 amino acids. The CDR3: CASSLGTVTSYEQYF. The CDR3 coding sequence is TGTGCCAGCAGCTTAGGGACAGTAACCTCCTACGAGCAGTACTTC.

The rearrangement uses TRBV7-9 and TRBJ2-5, with 8 bases fitting TRBD2. The CDR3 spans 15 residues. CDR1 and CDR2 from the germline V gene are SEHNR and FQNEAQ (reference sequence). The ends lost 2 bases at V and 4 bases at J; junction bases unmatched: 6. The CDR3 DNA reads TGTGCCAGCAGCTTAAACAGAGCGGGAGTAGAGACCCAGTACTTC. It codes for CASSLNRAGVETQYF.

The chain recombines TRBV6-5 with TRBJ1-1; TRBD1 agrees at 7 bases. The CDR3 sequence is 12 residues long. Germline CDR1 MNHEY, CDR2 SVGAGI. V gave up 7 bases and J gave up 7 bases; unmatched junction bases: 6. The CDR3 DNA sequence: TGTGCCAGCAAAAGGACAGGCTTTGAAGCTTTCTTT. It codes for CASKRTGFEAFF.

This clone was recorded only once. The CDR3 is CASSYSNGYGYTF. CDR3 DNA sequence: TGTGCCAGCAGTTACTCGAACGGCTATGGCTACACCTTC. The V call is TRBV6-2 or TRBV6-3, the J call TRBJ1-2; D is unclear. V was shortened by 0 bases and J by 4 bases, with 6 bases between the two germline ends. CDR1 is MNHEY and CDR2 is SVGEGT in the germline V gene. The CDR3 loop spans 13 amino acids.

This chain links TRBV3-1 (or the pseudogene TRBV3-2) with TRBJ2-3, with D possibly being TRBD2 (5 bases). V lost 3 bases, J lost 4 bases, and 11 bases lay in between. The CDR3 totals 14 residues. Germline loops: CDR1 LGHDT, CDR2 YNNKEL (reference sequence). CDR3 in DNA: TGTGCCAGCAGCCAGCGCGGGCTGGCAGATACGCAGTATTTT. This codes for CASSQRGLADTQYF.

The CDR3 nucleotides read TGTGCCAGCAGTTTTTCAGTTGAGCAGTACTTC. Amino acids: CASSFSVEQYF. J is TRBJ2-7 and V is TRBV12-3 or TRBV12-4; D unresolved. CDR3 length: 11 residues. Trimming cost V 3 bases and J 7 bases, with 7 bases left between them.

This chain links TRBV12-3 or TRBV12-4 with TRBJ1-1, with no clear D. The length of the CDR3 is 13 residues. The V and J ends lost 6 bases and 2 bases respectively, with 10 bases between them. DNA for the CDR3: TGTGCCAGCAGCCGAGGGTTAAACACTGAAGCTTTCTTT. This gives the protein CASSRGLNTEAFF.